This TCR beta chain was identified in a study of T cells after yellow fever vaccination. This CDR3 comprises 13 residues. Losses at the gene ends were 9 bases for V and 10 bases for J; bases not matched to a gene: 12. This clonotype was seen at least ten times. In TCRdb, the 5' RACE reads were re-called with MiXCR into one record per CDR3 protein. The sample carries a few hundred thousand distinct CDR3 sequences, about 6% recorded once. Sequencing was performed on PBMCs, taken 5 days after the yellow fever booster vaccination. The receptor was derived from a man younger than 40 who received the YFV17D yellow fever vaccine. This chain uses TRBV12-3 or TRBV12-4 with TRBJ2-1; 7 bases match TRBD2. CDR3 DNA sequence: TGTGCCAGTACGGACGGGACGCGGGGGGAGCAGTTCTTC. Translated, it gives CASTDGTRGEQFF.